This entry is about one T cell receptor beta chain. Its cognate antigen is unknown. Sequencing was performed with immunoSEQ multiplex PCR; in TCRdb, only in-frame clones are kept and a portion is missing. This table holds 60,000 or so clones, roughly 80% found once. Germline V CDR1 and CDR2: SGHDT, YYEEEE. CDR3 length: 18 amino acids. V was clipped by 4 bases and J by 2 bases; unmatched bases: 16. This sample is drawn from a study of a mutant IDH1 vaccine in newly diagnosed glioma. Study-level background: Before enrollment, patients got radiotherapy alone, temozolomide alone, or mostly the combination. General study results and limits: Vaccine-induced immune responses were detected in roughly 92% of patients.

Regarding time point: week 35, safety follow-up. In the vaccine, a single dose held 300 ug of the mutant IDH1 20-mer peptide, along with topical imiquimod. New WHO grade 3 or 4 astrocytomas that were IDH1-mutant and ATRX-lost had been found in donors. The chain couples TRBV5-6 to TRBJ2-3; 7 bases match TRBD2. Sequenced material: PBMCs, taken from a glioma patient whose treatment included an IDH1 peptide vaccine. This receptor was obtained from a man aged 25 to 40 with glioma. The DNA for the CDR3 is TGTGCCAGCAGCCCCGGGCGGTTAATGCGGGGGATCACAGATACGCAGTATTTT. Encoded protein: CASSPGRLMRGITDTQYF.